This T cell receptor (beta chain) emerged from a study of T cell repertoires in MIS-A myocarditis. With 6 bases removed from V and 4 bases from J, the gap between germline ends came to 13 bases. The CDR3 has 13 residues. From germline, CDR1 is SNHLY and CDR2 FYNNEI. Profiling relied on immunoSEQ multiplex PCR, and the TCRdb table lists in-frame clones only, not all of them. The data hold fewer than 11,000 clones, with about 89% observed a single time. V gene TRBV2 combines with J gene TRBJ2-7; D ambiguous. This sequence originates from a man aged 18 to 30 with fulminant myocarditis from multisystem inflammatory syndrome in adults (MIS-A) after COVID-19. Material for sequencing was thoracic lymph node tissue obtained at autopsy. The CDR3 spells CASRTPNAYEQYF. In DNA form, the CDR3 reads TGTGCCAGCAGGACGCCCAACGCGTACGAGCAGTACTTC.